This TCR beta chain was documented in a study of early T cells in non-severe SARS-CoV-2 infection (dated by TCRdb to the early 2020s). Some background on the complete study: TCR sequencing used bulk RNA from unsorted whole blood, so alpha and beta chains could not be paired.

The method behind the library was 5' RACE. Sequenced using a NextSeq 500. Unique molecular identifiers were attached to individual cDNA molecules in the TCR library protocol so that sequencing error and PCR bias could be corrected. Both TCR alpha and beta chains were sequenced, and tight co-correlation was observed between alpha and beta sequence abundances in each sample. Per the authors' processing: Decombinator V4 was used to annotate the V gene, J gene and CDR3 of the TCR sequences. Expanded TCRs were defined as changing significantly between any two time points under a Poisson model with p below 0.0001. TCR abundances were normalised to the total number of TCRs sequenced in each sample and reported as counts per million. TRAV1-2 paired with TRAJ12, TRAJ20 or TRAJ33 defined MAIT TCRs, while TRAV10 paired with TRAJ18 defined iNKT TCRs. VDJdb, accessed 1 November 2021, was searched for CMV, EBV and SARS-CoV-2 annotated TCRs, with TCRs annotated for multiple antigens excluded. TCRdb reanalyzed the raw reads on its own, using fastp at Q25 for trimming and MiXCR for clone calling, and kept in-frame beta chains. Every distinct CDR3 protein forms one entry, paired with its most common genes and DNA. Clone size and V and J calls follow TCRdb, not the original study. This sample is represented by approximately 52,000 distinct CDR3 sequences; around 8% of them were singletons. The top ten hold 9.4% of the sample.

The germline V gene sets CDR1 to MNHNS and CDR2 to SASEGT. The CDR3 numbers 14 residues from cysteine through phenylalanine. Just CDR3 DNA is preserved here, 42 bases in frame from base 1. Deletion took 5 bases off V and 5 bases off J, with a span of 15 bases between the germline ends. Here is what the overall study found, with its caveats: VDJdb matching was skewed toward anti-spike CD8 responses and likely underestimated virus-specific expansions by missing private and CD4 specificities.

The study was a case-control design nested within a healthcare worker cohort in London, UK, with weekly nasopharyngeal swab PCR tests and blood sampling. Healthcare workers were recruited during the week of the UK lockdown, between 23 and 31 March 2020, and followed weekly for up to about 15 weeks. The sample holds many counts of this clonotype. The clone's antigen remains unknown. No clone much larger than this one lies a single base away; base qualities are absent. The chain was built from TRBV6-1 and TRBJ1-1; TRBD1 could be the D gene, as 5 bases match. The specimen sequenced was whole blood. The clonotype comes from an adult who was a healthcare worker with PCR-confirmed SARS-CoV-2 infection or an uninfected control (not recorded which). The base sequence is TGTGCCAGCAGTATTCGGGACCAGCTGACTGAAGCTTTCTTT. Its product reads: CASSIRDQLTEAFF.